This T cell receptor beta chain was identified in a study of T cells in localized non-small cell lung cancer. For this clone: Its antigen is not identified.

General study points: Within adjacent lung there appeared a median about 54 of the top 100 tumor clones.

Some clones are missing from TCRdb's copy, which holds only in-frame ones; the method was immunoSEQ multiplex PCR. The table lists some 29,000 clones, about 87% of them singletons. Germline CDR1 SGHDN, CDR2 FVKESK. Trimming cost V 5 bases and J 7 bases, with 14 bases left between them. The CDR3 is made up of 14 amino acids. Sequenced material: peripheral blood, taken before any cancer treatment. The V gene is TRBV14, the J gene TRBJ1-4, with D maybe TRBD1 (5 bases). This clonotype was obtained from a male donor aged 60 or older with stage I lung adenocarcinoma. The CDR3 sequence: CASSSRGDSEKLFF. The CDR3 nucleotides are TGTGCCAGCAGCTCTCGAGGGGATTCTGAAAAACTGTTTTTT.